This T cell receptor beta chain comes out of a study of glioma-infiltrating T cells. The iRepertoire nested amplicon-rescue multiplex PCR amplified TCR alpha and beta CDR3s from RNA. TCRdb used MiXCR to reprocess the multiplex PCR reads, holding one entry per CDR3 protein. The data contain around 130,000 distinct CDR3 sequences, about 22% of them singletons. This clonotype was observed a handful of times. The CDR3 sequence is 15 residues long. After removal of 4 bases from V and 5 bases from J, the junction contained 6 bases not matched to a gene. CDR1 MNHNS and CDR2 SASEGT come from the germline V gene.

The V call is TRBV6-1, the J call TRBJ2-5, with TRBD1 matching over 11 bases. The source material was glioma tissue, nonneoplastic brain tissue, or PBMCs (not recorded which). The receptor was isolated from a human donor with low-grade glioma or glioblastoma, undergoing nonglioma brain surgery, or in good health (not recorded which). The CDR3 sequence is CASSAPGQGAETQYF. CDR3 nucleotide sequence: TGTGCCAGCAGTGCCCCCGGACAGGGGGCGGAGACCCAGTACTTC.